This T cell receptor (beta chain) was recovered during a study of cytomegalovirus exposure and HLA in healthy donors. A multiplex PCR was run with 60 Vbeta primers and 13 Jbeta primers. The repertoire was sequenced with immunoSEQ multiplex PCR; TCRdb's copy has only in-frame clones and lacks some. Seen here are about 110,000 clones, approximately 70% observed once, and the top ten hold around 9%. Overall study findings and caveats: In all likelihood, a cluster of highly shared sequence variants was a sequencing artifact.

Details on this clone: What it binds is not known.

Sequencing was done on a sample of PBMCs. The TCR sequence derives from a man aged 25 to 40 in good health and CMV-seropositive.

The CDR3 protein is CASSRLTGTGSNSPLHF. For the CDR3, the DNA is TGTGCCAGCAGCCGGTTGACCGGGACAGGGAGTAATTCACCCCTCCACTTT. The V and J genes are TRBV28 and TRBJ1-6; 9 positions match TRBD1. Germline CDR1 is MDHEN and CDR2 is SYDVKM. The CDR3 is 17 amino acids. V lost 6 bases to trimming and J lost 6 bases; unmatched junction nucleotides: 12.